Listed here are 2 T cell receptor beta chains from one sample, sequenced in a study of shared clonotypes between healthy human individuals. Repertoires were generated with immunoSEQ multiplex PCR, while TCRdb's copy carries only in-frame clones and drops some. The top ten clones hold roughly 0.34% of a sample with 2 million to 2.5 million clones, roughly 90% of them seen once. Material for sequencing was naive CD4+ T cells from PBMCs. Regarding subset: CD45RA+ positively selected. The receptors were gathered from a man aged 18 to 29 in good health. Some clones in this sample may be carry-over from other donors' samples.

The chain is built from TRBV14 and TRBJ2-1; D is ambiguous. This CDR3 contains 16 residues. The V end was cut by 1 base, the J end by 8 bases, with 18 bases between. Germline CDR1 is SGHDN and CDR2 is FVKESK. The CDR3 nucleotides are TGTGCCAGCAGCCAAGGTTCTTGGGTCAGGACCCATGAGCAGTTCTTC. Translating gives CASSQGSWVRTHEQFF.

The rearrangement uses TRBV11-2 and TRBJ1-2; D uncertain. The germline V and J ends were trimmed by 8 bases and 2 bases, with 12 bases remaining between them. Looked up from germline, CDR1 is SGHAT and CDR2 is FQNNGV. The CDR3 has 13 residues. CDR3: CASGQRGNYGYTF. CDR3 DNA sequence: TGTGCCAGCGGGCAAAGAGGGAACTATGGCTACACCTTC.